This TCR beta chain was identified during a study of T cells in Graves' hyperthyroidism and ophthalmopathy. Study information: Before any treatment, at initial diagnosis, peripheral blood was collected.

This clonotype was recorded many times. Looked up from germline, CDR1 is SGHTA and CDR2 is FQGTGA. Trimming pared 6 bases from V and 9 bases from J, leaving 18 bases between. This CDR3 spans 13 amino acids. Amplified TCR beta CDR3 regions came from RNA transcripts. The HTBI primer set served for first-round RT-PCR of the TCR CDR3. TCRdb fed the multiplex PCR reads into MiXCR, producing one record per CDR3 protein. The table includes 250,000 to 300,000 distinct CDR3 sequences, roughly 15% detected once. Sequencing was done on a sample of blood. The clonotype comes from a woman aged 50 to 60 with Graves' hyperthyroidism that later progressed to Graves' ophthalmopathy. The chain uses TRBV7-3 and TRBJ2-7; D possibly matches TRBD1 or TRBD2 (6 bases each). The CDR3 bases are TGTGCCAGCAGTTCAAGCGAGGGGGGCGGGCAGTACTTC. Translation: CASSSSEGGGQYF.